The clone carrying this TCR beta chain was seen many times. Its antigen remains unknown. This sample is part of a study of T cells in Graves' hyperthyroidism and ophthalmopathy. Overall study context: The authors collected peripheral blood at initial diagnosis, before any treatment.

Germline trimming cut 6 bases from V and 4 bases from J; bases unmatched to any gene: 17. The CDR3 covers 16 residues. Germline-derived CDR1 and CDR2 are DFQATT and SNEGSKA (reference sequence). General study results and limits: Ophthalmopathy and stable hyperthyroidism were separated by a 13 V-J model.

Template material for amplifying TCR beta CDR3 regions consisted of RNA transcripts. RT-PCR in the first round (using the HTBI primer set) targeted the TCR CDR3. Each CDR3 protein gets one entry after TCRdb re-called the multiplex PCR reads with MiXCR. The repertoire includes 500,000 to 800,000 distinct CDR3 sequences, about 14% of them detected once, and around 13% sits in the top ten. Lactation, pregnancy, other autoimmune disease or uncontrolled infection excluded patients. This chain uses TRBV20-1 with TRBJ2-7; 8 bases match TRBD1. This TCR was recovered from a woman in her forties or fifties with Graves' ophthalmopathy. Sample: blood. CDR3 nucleotide sequence: TGCAGTGCCCATAGGGTGACCGGGACAGGAGATTACGAGCAGTACTTC. This codes for CSAHRVTGTGDYEQYF.